Shown below are 28 T cell receptor beta chains from a single sample sequenced in a study of blood T cell repertoires in COVID-19. TCRdb's copy holds only in-frame clones and misses some; the assay was immunoSEQ multiplex PCR. The sample lists some 510,000 clones; 70% to 90% were seen once. Sequencing input: PBMCs or T cells enriched from blood (not recorded which). The receptors were sampled from a woman in her thirties or forties who had recovered from COVID-19.

The chain is built from TRBV15 and TRBJ1-1; D remains unclear. Germline loops: CDR1 LNHNV, CDR2 YYDKDF (reference sequence). The CDR3 runs 15 residues. Trimming took 1 base from V and 3 from J, leaving 12 bases between them. The CDR3 sequence is CATSRGPGRDTEAFF. CDR3 bases: TGTGCCACCAGCAGAGGGCCGGGTAGAGACACTGAAGCTTTCTTT.

This clone was seen a handful of times. The gene calls are TRBV7-9 and TRBJ2-5; D is possibly TRBD1 (6 bases). This CDR3 spans 14 amino acids. The ends were cut back, 7 bases at V and 5 bases at J, with 17 bases in the middle. Germline lookup yields CDR1 SEHNR and CDR2 FQNEAQ (reference sequence). The CDR3 here is CASTHWTATETQYF. For the CDR3, the DNA is TGTGCCAGCACCCATTGGACAGCCACGGAGACCCAGTACTTC.

This chain's CDR3 is CASSLGGGSSYNEQFF. In DNA form, the CDR3 reads TGTGCCAGCAGTTTAGGCGGGGGAAGCTCCTACAATGAGCAGTTCTTC. This sequence joins TRBV27 and TRBJ2-1; 7 nucleotides align to TRBD2. The V segment lost 2 bases and the J segment 0 bases; nucleotides outside the gene matches: 4. Germline CDR1 and CDR2: MNHEY and SMNVEV (reference sequence). This CDR3 is built from 16 residues.

The chain uses TRBV11-3 and TRBJ2-1; a weak D match, TRBD2 (6 bases). The CDR3 extends over 12 amino acids. Germline lookup yields CDR1 SGHNT and CDR2 YENEEA. Trimming pared 8 bases from V and 5 bases from J, leaving 10 bases between. CDR3 residues: CASGSGHNEQFF. CDR3 bases: TGTGCCAGCGGGAGCGGGCACAATGAGCAGTTCTTC.

The rearrangement joins TRBV4-3 to TRBJ2-1, with 10 bases aligning to TRBD2. Germline trimming cut 0 bases from V and 4 bases from J; bases unmatched to any gene: 3. The CDR3 contains 16 residues. Germline V gives CDR1 LGHNA, CDR2 YSLEER. This CDR3 is CASSQDTSGIYNEQFF. In nucleotides, the CDR3 is TGCGCCAGCAGCCAAGATACTAGCGGGATATACAATGAGCAGTTCTTC.

The J gene is TRBJ1-1, the V gene TRBV15, with 9 positions matching TRBD1. The V gene's germline CDR1 is LNHNV and CDR2 YYDKDF (reference sequence). There are 15 residues in the CDR3. V lost 0 bases and J lost 6; bases outside the gene matches: 5. For the CDR3, the DNA is TGTGCCACCAGCAGAGAAAGGGGGACAGGGCCTGAAGCTTTCTTT. Its protein is CATSRERGTGPEAFF.

The chain carries TRBV6-2 or TRBV6-3 and TRBJ1-5, with 7 bases aligning to TRBD1. V gave up 3 bases and J gave up 2 bases; unmatched junction bases: 7. The CDR3 totals 16 residues. CDR1 MNHEY and CDR2 SVGEGT come from the germline V gene. CDR3 in DNA: TGTGCCAGCAGTTATAACAGGGGCGTGGGCAATCAGCCCCAGCATTTT. Translation: CASSYNRGVGNQPQHF.

This sequence joins TRBV18 and TRBJ2-7, with a weak D call TRBD2 (6 bases). V lost 2 bases and J 4 bases, leaving 9 bases between the germline ends. The CDR3 contains 13 residues. Germline CDR1 and CDR2: KGHSH and LQKENI. This CDR3 reads CASSPAGTYEQYF. For the CDR3, the DNA is TGTGCCAGCTCACCAGCGGGAACATACGAGCAGTACTTC.

This clone appeared once. The chain carries TRBV4-3 and TRBJ2-1; TRBD2 matches 14 bases. Germline V gene data show CDR1 as LGHNA and CDR2 as YSLEER. V gave up 3 bases and J gave up 8 bases; unmatched junction bases: 6. The CDR3 extends over 16 amino acids. CDR3 loop: CASSQQGTSGRYEQFF. The DNA of the CDR3 is TGCGCCAGCAGCCAGCAGGGGACTAGCGGGAGATATGAGCAGTTCTTC.

The chain combines TRBV27 with TRBJ2-7; the D gene is possibly TRBD2 (5 bases). Trimming removed 10 bases from V and 5 bases from J, with 24 bases in between. Germline V gives CDR1 MNHEY, CDR2 SMNVEV (reference sequence). CDR3 length: 15 residues. CDR3: CATARPGSSRNEQYF. DNA for the CDR3: TGTGCCACCGCCAGACCGGGGTCTAGCAGAAACGAGCAGTACTTC.

V is TRBV4-3 and J is TRBJ2-7; TRBD2 agrees at 10 bases. The CDR3 consists of 17 residues. Germline V gene lookup returns CDR1 LGHNA and CDR2 YSLEER. Unmatched junction bases numbered 11, after V lost 2 bases and J lost 4 bases. The CDR3 sequence: CASSQSASGSLRYEQYF. CDR3 coding DNA: TGCGCCAGCAGCCAATCGGCTAGCGGGAGCTTAAGGTACGAGCAGTACTTC.

The chain couples TRBV30 to TRBJ1-3; D is ambiguous. CDR3 size: 12 residues. Germline V gene lookup returns CDR1 GTSNPN and CDR2 SVGIG (reference sequence). With 4 bases removed from V and 2 bases from J, the gap between germline ends came to 6 bases. The CDR3 is CAWNRPGNTIYF. The CDR3 DNA is TGTGCCTGGAATCGTCCTGGAAACACCATATATTTT.

The genes are TRBV5-6 and TRBJ1-1; the match to TRBD1 covers 9 bases. CDR3 length: 17 residues. V was pared by 2 bases and J by 3 bases, with 11 bases of the junction left unmatched. CDR1 is SGHDT and CDR2 is YYEEEE in the germline V gene. CDR3 coding DNA: TGTGCCAGCAGCTTAAATACAGGGGGCTATTACGACACTGAAGCTTTCTTT. As protein: CASSLNTGGYYDTEAFF.

The V and J genes are TRBV10-3 and TRBJ1-2, with no clear D. CDR3 length equals 14 residues. V lost 11 bases, J lost 4 bases, and 20 bases lay in between. CDR1 and CDR2 (germline): ENHRY, SYGVKD. The CDR3 nucleotides are TGTGCCTCGACCTACGCAACAGACGGCTATGGCTACACCTTC. The encoded protein is CASTYATDGYGYTF.

This chain joins TRBV27 and TRBJ1-1; the D is unclear. Between the trimmed V and J ends, which lost 6 bases and 0 bases, there was a span of 14 bases. Per germline, CDR1 MNHEY and CDR2 SMNVEV (reference sequence). The CDR3 loop spans 15 amino acids. CDR3 nucleotides: TGTGCCAGCAGAGTCCGGGGTGGGATGAACACTGAAGCTTTCTTT. Translation: CASRVRGGMNTEAFF.

The chain combines TRBV18 with TRBJ1-2; 8 bases agree with TRBD1. V dropped 5 bases and J dropped 4; count of bases not matched to a gene: 9. The CDR3 extends over 15 amino acids. The germline gives CDR1 KGHSH, CDR2 LQKENI. The CDR3 region is CASSLEDRDSYGYTF. The CDR3 DNA is TGTGCCAGCTCATTGGAGGACAGGGACAGCTATGGCTACACCTTC.

The chain recombines TRBV7-9 with TRBJ2-7, with 8 bases identical to TRBD2. The CDR3 has 14 residues. CDR1 is SEHNR, CDR2 FQNEAQ, per germline (reference sequence). V was pared by 5 bases and J by 6 bases, with 9 bases of the junction left unmatched. CDR3 sequence reads: CASSRTGLGSEQYF. The CDR3 nucleotides are TGTGCCAGCAGCCGGACGGGACTAGGATCCGAGCAGTACTTC. The full variable domain, with the rest looked up from reference TRBV7-9 and TRBJ2-7, is DTGVSQNPRHKITKRGQNVTFRCDPISEHNRLYWYRQTLGQGPEFLTYFQNEAQLEKSRLLSDRFSAERPKGSFSTLEIQRTEQGDSAMYLCASSRTGLGSEQYFGPGTRLTVT.

V usage is TRBV10-3 and J usage is TRBJ1-2, with 12 bases identical to TRBD1. The CDR3 has 15 amino acids. J gave up 3 bases and V 6 bases, and 5 bases lay outside the gene matches. Germline-derived CDR1 and CDR2 are ENHRY and SYGVKD. The CDR3 is CAISGTGGADYGYTF. The CDR3 DNA reads as TGTGCCATCAGCGGGACAGGGGGCGCGGACTATGGCTACACCTTC.

The V call is TRBV13, the J call TRBJ2-1; D is possibly TRBD1 (5 bases). Germline assignment: CDR1 PRHDT and CDR2 FYEKMQ (reference sequence). CDR3 length: 15 amino acids. Trimming cost V 7 bases and J 2 bases, with 15 bases left between them. In DNA, the CDR3 is TGTGCCAGCACTGAAGGGGCCTATGCCTACAATGAGCAGTTCTTC. It codes for CASTEGAYAYNEQFF.

V usage is TRBV19 and J usage is TRBJ2-3, with 11 bases identical to TRBD2. The V gene end was trimmed by 4 bases and the J gene end by 6 bases; junction bases not matched to a gene: 12. Germline V gene data show CDR1 as LNHDA and CDR2 as SQIVND (reference sequence). The CDR3 spans 17 residues. In DNA, the CDR3 is TGTGCCAGTAGTAAATTAGCGGGAGGGCCCGGGCGCGATACGCAGTATTTT. Translation gives CASSKLAGGPGRDTQYF.

V is TRBV7-2 and J is TRBJ2-7; TRBD2 matches at 7 bases. The CDR3 runs 15 residues. The V and J ends lost 1 base and 3 bases, in that order; junction bases with no gene match: 6. Germline-derived CDR1 and CDR2 are SGHTA and FQGNSA. The CDR3 DNA reads TGTGCCAGCAGCTTAGAGGCGGGAGAAAACTACGAGCAGTACTTC. Translated, it gives CASSLEAGENYEQYF.

In this sample, this clone turned up a few times. The chain couples TRBV5-8 to TRBJ2-7; D not resolved. CDR1 and CDR2 from the germline V gene are SGHTS and YDEGEE. The CDR3 loop spans 12 amino acids. Trimming took 3 bases from V and 0 from J, leaving 4 bases between them. The CDR3 protein is CASSWSSYEQYF. CDR3 bases: TGTGCCAGCAGCTGGAGCTCCTACGAGCAGTACTTC.

V and J are TRBV6-5 and TRBJ2-3; 7 bases are shared with TRBD1. This CDR3 spans 16 amino acids. In germline, CDR1 is MNHEY, CDR2 SVGAGI. After removal of 0 bases from V and 2 bases from J, the junction contained 5 bases not matched to a gene. CDR3 coding DNA: TGTGCCAGCAGTTACTCAACAGGGGACCACACAGATACGCAGTATTTT. Its protein is CASSYSTGDHTDTQYF.

The chain links TRBV15 to TRBJ2-3, with 7 bases that match TRBD2. Germline loops: CDR1 LNHNV, CDR2 YYDKDF (reference sequence). V shed 2 bases, J shed 9 bases, and the junction held 8 bases outside the gene matches. This CDR3 is 14 amino acids long. CDR3 sequence: CATSRPFRDYTQYF. Here the CDR3 DNA reads TGTGCCACCAGCAGACCTTTCCGGGACTACACGCAGTATTTT.

The gene calls are TRBV18 and TRBJ1-4; D gene ambiguous. The CDR3 spans 14 residues. From germline, CDR1 is KGHSH and CDR2 LQKENI. Trimming stripped 1 base from V and 4 bases from J, with 7 bases between. The CDR3 loop is CASSPLQYNEKLFF. CDR3 nucleotides: TGTGCCAGCTCACCACTACAGTATAATGAAAAACTGTTTTTT.

The gene calls are TRBV7-9 and TRBJ1-5; the D is unclear. Germline V gene sequence: CDR1 SEHNR, CDR2 FQNEAQ (reference sequence). This CDR3 is 14 amino acids long. V was pared by 5 bases and J by 4 bases, with 12 bases between. The CDR3 loop is CASSAFGENQPQHF. The CDR3 DNA reads as TGTGCCAGCAGCGCGTTCGGGGAGAATCAGCCCCAGCATTTT.

The chain links TRBV19 to TRBJ1-5; TRBD1 aligns across 7 bases. Per the germline V gene, CDR1 is LNHDA and CDR2 is SQIVND (reference sequence). The CDR3 has 15 amino acids. Germline trimming cut 5 bases from V and 6 bases from J; bases unmatched to any gene: 10. Written as DNA, the CDR3 is TGTGCCAGTAGTCAGACAGGGACCCCCTTTCAGCCCCAGCATTTT. Translation: CASSQTGTPFQPQHF.

The rearrangement links TRBV5-4 to TRBJ2-5; possible D gene TRBD2, 6 bases. V was clipped by 4 bases and J by 1 base, with 14 bases between them. This CDR3 contains 15 residues. In germline, CDR1 is SGHNT, CDR2 YYREEE (reference sequence). The CDR3 sequence is CASSAGRFIQETQYF. As DNA, the CDR3 is TGTGCCAGCAGCGCGGGGCGGTTCATCCAAGAGACCCAGTACTTC.